Sequencing of this T cell receptor (beta chain) was carried out in a study of shared clonotypes between healthy human individuals. About this clone: At the DNA level, this CDR3 is encoded by other sequences in the same sample as well.

In the study's own analysis: With immunoSEQ giving junction-only sequences and no quality scores, filtering differed. Measured with immunoSEQ multiplex PCR; TCRdb has only the in-frame clones, and not every one. That table is the source of V, J and clone size, and D and trimming were worked out from the DNA. The sample yields about 490,000 clones, roughly 85% seen once. What was sequenced was PBMCs. This TCR came from a woman aged 40 to 50 in good health. Some clones in this sample may be carry-over from other donors' samples.

CDR3 nucleotide sequence: TGTGCCAGCAGCTCGACAGGGGTTAGCTACGAGCAGTACTTC. It encodes CASSSTGVSYEQYF. The chain employs TRBV11-2 and TRBJ2-7; 8 bases line up with TRBD1. Germline assignment: CDR1 SGHAT and CDR2 FQNNGV. CDR3 length: 14 amino acids. V trimming: 4 bases; J trimming: 3 bases; junction bases outside the gene matches: 5. The whole variable domain, remainder taken from reference TRBV11-2 and TRBJ2-7, is EAGVAQSPRYKIIEKRQSVAFWCNPISGHATLYWYQQILGQGPKLLIQFQNNGVVDDSQLPKDRFSAERLKGVDSTLKIQPAKLEDSAVYLCASSSTGVSYEQYFGPGTRLTVT.